These 26 T cell receptor beta chains share one sample of origin, sequenced in a study of control samples from healthy donors and cancer patients. The repertoire was sequenced with immunoSEQ multiplex PCR; TCRdb's copy has only in-frame clones and lacks some. The table lists some 150,000 clones, 91% of them singletons, with 3.2% in the top ten. The sequenced sample consisted of blood. Receptors originate from a man younger than 45 in good health.

This clone has more than one count but fewer than ten. V and J are TRBV5-6 and TRBJ1-2; 9 nucleotides agree with TRBD1. The V segment lost 4 bases and the J segment 4 bases; nucleotides outside the gene matches: 8. CDR1 is SGHDT and CDR2 is YYEEEE in the germline V gene. This CDR3 has 15 residues. The CDR3 nucleotides are TGTGCCAGCAGCCCTGCGGGGACAGGGCGCTATGGCTACACCTTC. Protein: CASSPAGTGRYGYTF.

Of note for this clone: This CDR3 is also generated by other DNA sequences in the sample. This chain uses TRBV18 with TRBJ1-2, with D possibly matching TRBD1 (5 bases). V lost 3 bases to trimming and J lost 2 bases, with 7 bases between them. The CDR3 is 13 amino acids. Germline V gene lookup returns CDR1 KGHSH and CDR2 LQKENI. CDR3 DNA: TGTGCCAGCTCACCCCAGGGAAACTATGGCTACACCTTC. Its translation is CASSPQGNYGYTF.

V usage is TRBV9 and J usage is TRBJ2-3, with 9 nucleotides matching TRBD2. The CDR3 runs 15 residues. Losses at the gene ends were 1 base for V and 2 bases for J; bases not matched to a gene: 2. CDR1 is SGDLS, CDR2 YYNGEE, per germline. In DNA, the CDR3 is TGTGCCAGCAGCGTACTAGCGGGGTACACAGATACGCAGTATTTT. Amino acids: CASSVLAGYTDTQYF.

This chain connects TRBV19 to TRBJ2-2; no firm D call. Germline V gene lookup returns CDR1 LNHDA and CDR2 SQIVND (reference sequence). The CDR3 extends over 15 amino acids. V was trimmed by 3 bases and J by 1 base, leaving 9 bases between them. CDR3 sequence (DNA): TGTGCCAGTAGTATTAGTTCGCGGAACACCGGGGAGCTGTTTTTT. Translated, it gives CASSISSRNTGELFF.

The chain combines TRBV6-2 or TRBV6-3 with TRBJ1-1; the D is unclear. V was pared by 2 bases and J by 5 bases, with 6 bases between. Germline V gene lookup returns CDR1 MNHEY and CDR2 SVGEGT. The CDR3 contains 12 residues. CDR3 DNA: TGTGCCAGCAGTTACGGTTCGACTGAAGCTTTCTTT. Amino acids: CASSYGSTEAFF.

This chain uses TRBV29-1 with TRBJ2-1; TRBD2 aligns across 8 bases. This CDR3 region has 15 residues. The germline gives CDR1 SQVTM, CDR2 ANQGSEA. V lost 3 bases, J lost 3 bases, and 7 bases stayed unmatched. CDR3 in amino acids: CSVDMAGGLYNEQFF. In nucleotides, the CDR3 is TGCAGCGTTGATATGGCGGGGGGCCTCTACAATGAGCAGTTCTTC.

The V gene is TRBV7-9, the J gene TRBJ2-3; D not resolved. Trimming stripped 5 bases from V and 2 bases from J, with 8 bases between. Per germline, CDR1 SEHNR and CDR2 FQNEAQ (reference sequence). This CDR3 contains 13 residues. The CDR3 nucleotides read TGTGCCAGCAGCCTACTTTCCACAGATACGCAGTATTTT. Translated, it gives CASSLLSTDTQYF.

The V call is TRBV6-5, the J call TRBJ1-4; tentatively, D is TRBD1 (5 bases). V was cut by 4 bases and J by 3 bases, with 9 bases left in between. The CDR3 is made up of 14 amino acids. Germline CDR1 is MNHEY and CDR2 is SVGAGI. CDR3 sequence (DNA): TGTGCCAGCAGTTCGGGGGGGGCTAATGAAAAACTGTTTTTT. Translation gives CASSSGGANEKLFF.

J is TRBJ1-2 and V is TRBV2, with no clear D. Deletions cut 5 bases from V and 4 bases from J, with 14 bases between. Germline CDR1 is SNHLY and CDR2 is FYNNEI. The CDR3 sequence is 14 residues long. CDR3 region: CASSPFRNSYGYTF. Written as DNA, the CDR3 is TGTGCCAGCAGTCCTTTTAGGAATTCCTATGGCTACACCTTC.

The chain joins TRBV6-5 to TRBJ1-5; TRBD1 matches 7 bases. Trimming at V came to 7 bases and at J to 6 bases, leaving 12 bases not matched to a gene. The CDR3 is made up of 15 amino acids. Germline V gene lookup returns CDR1 MNHEY and CDR2 SVGAGI. Written as DNA, the CDR3 is TGTGCCAGCACCGAACAGGGGTCGGTGTCTCAGCCCCAGCATTTT. It codes for CASTEQGSVSQPQHF.

This chain uses TRBV5-1 with TRBJ2-7; 10 bases match TRBD2. V lost 1 base and J lost 4; bases outside the gene matches: 2. Germline CDR1 reads SGHRS; CDR2 reads YFSETQ. The CDR3 sequence is 14 residues long. CDR3 bases: TGCGCCAGCAGCTTGACACTAGCGGGGTACGAGCAGTACTTC. Translation: CASSLTLAGYEQYF.

J is TRBJ1-2 and V is TRBV30; tentative D call: TRBD1 (5 bases). Trimming pared 3 bases from V and 4 bases from J, leaving 18 bases between. The CDR3 is 15 residues long. Germline-derived CDR1 and CDR2 are GTSNPN and SVGIG (reference sequence). CDR3 sequence (DNA): TGTGCCTGGAGCGCGGGGGGGGACCTATTCTATGGCTACACCTTC. Its protein product is CAWSAGGDLFYGYTF. The complete variable domain, with remaining parts taken from reference TRBV30 and TRBJ1-2, reads SQTIHQWPATLVQPVGSPLSLECTVEGTSNPNLYWYRQAAGRGLQLLFYSVGIGQISSEVPQNLSASRPQDRQFILSSKKLLLSDSGFYLCAWSAGGDLFYGYTFGSGTRLTVV.

The V call is TRBV5-1, the J call TRBJ1-1; D is ambiguous. The CDR3 is made up of 14 amino acids. The germline V gene encodes CDR1 SGHRS and CDR2 YFSETQ. The ends were cut back, 4 bases at V and 0 bases at J, with 10 bases in the middle. This CDR3 is CASSPSQVNTEAFF. In DNA, the CDR3 is TGCGCCAGCAGCCCCTCCCAGGTGAACACTGAAGCTTTCTTT. Full variable domain (missing parts from reference TRBV5-1 and TRBJ1-1): KAGVTQTPRYLIKTRGQQVTLSCSPISGHRSVSWYQQTPGQGLQFLFEYFSETQRNKGNFPGRFSGRQFSNSRSEMNVSTLELGDSALYLCASSPSQVNTEAFFGQGTRLTVV.

The V gene is TRBV10-3, the J gene TRBJ1-1, with 7 bases matching TRBD1. V was pared by 5 bases and J by 1 base, with 4 bases of the junction left unmatched. CDR1 ENHRY and CDR2 SYGVKD come from the germline V gene. The CDR3 loop spans 14 amino acids. The CDR3 region has the DNA TGTGCCATCAGTCAGGGGGTCAAGAACACTGAAGCTTTCTTT. As protein: CAISQGVKNTEAFF.

This chain connects TRBV6-5 to TRBJ1-1, with D hard to call. The germline V and J ends were trimmed by 6 bases and 4 bases, with 15 bases remaining between them. CDR3 length: 14 residues. Germline V gene sequence: CDR1 MNHEY, CDR2 SVGAGI. DNA for the CDR3: TGTGCCAGCAGCACCGGGCTGGGAGCCACTGAAGCTTTCTTT. Residues: CASSTGLGATEAFF.

The V gene is TRBV5-1, the J gene TRBJ1-1; D gene ambiguous. The CDR3 is 14 amino acids. Germline V gives CDR1 SGHRS, CDR2 YFSETQ. V dropped 2 bases and J dropped 2 bases, with 10 bases sitting between them. CDR3 residues: CASSFKGQNTEAFF. CDR3 DNA sequence: TGCGCCAGCAGCTTTAAGGGTCAAAACACTGAAGCTTTCTTT.

This chain links TRBV6-5 with TRBJ2-1; unclear D gene. CDR3 length equals 14 residues. The V gene's germline CDR1 is MNHEY and CDR2 SVGAGI. The V end was cut by 5 bases, the J end by 6 bases, with 14 bases between. The CDR3 loop reads CASSKSVGTNEQFF. The CDR3 DNA reads TGTGCCAGCAGTAAGAGTGTCGGCACCAATGAGCAGTTCTTC.

The rearrangement uses TRBV29-1 and TRBJ1-1; unclear D gene. The V gene's germline CDR1 is SQVTM and CDR2 ANQGSEA. Trimming cost V 5 bases and J 0 bases, with 13 bases left between them. The CDR3 is 14 amino acids. In DNA form, the CDR3 reads TGCAGCGTTTCAGAGATCCCTGTGAACACTGAAGCTTTCTTT. It encodes CSVSEIPVNTEAFF.

The chain joins TRBV7-9 to TRBJ1-6; the D gene is possibly TRBD1 (5 bases). Trimming removed 3 bases from V and 10 bases from J, with 13 bases in between. Germline V lookup: CDR1 SEHNR, CDR2 FQNEAQ (reference sequence). There are 14 residues in the CDR3. DNA of the CDR3: TGTGCCAGCAGCTTCCCCCAGCAGGGCTCACCCCTCCACTTT. Encoded protein: CASSFPQQGSPLHF.

This rearrangement joins TRBV6-5 to TRBJ1-2, with TRBD1 as a possible D gene (6 bases). This CDR3 spans 14 amino acids. Trimming left V 6 bases short and J 5 bases short, with 16 bases between. Germline V CDR1 and CDR2: MNHEY, SVGAGI. CDR3 protein: CASSQTGSWYGYTF. CDR3 bases: TGTGCCAGCAGCCAAACAGGGTCTTGGTATGGCTACACCTTC.

This chain joins TRBV9 and TRBJ2-1, with 11 bases lining up with TRBD2. The CDR3 is 16 amino acids. V was clipped by 3 bases and J by 6 bases; unmatched bases: 8. Germline CDR1 is SGDLS and CDR2 is YYNGEE. The CDR3: CASSAALAGGPNEQFF. The CDR3 DNA reads TGTGCCAGCAGCGCAGCGCTAGCGGGGGGCCCCAATGAGCAGTTCTTC.

CDR3 loop: CASSFAGGPYGYTF. CDR3 coding DNA: TGTGCCAGCAGTTTTGCCGGAGGTCCGTATGGCTACACCTTC. This chain links TRBV28 with TRBJ1-2, with D unclear. Looked up from germline, CDR1 is MDHEN and CDR2 is SYDVKM. V dropped 3 bases and J dropped 5 bases, with 13 bases sitting between them. The CDR3 extends over 14 amino acids.

The V gene is TRBV24-1, the J gene TRBJ2-3; D is undetermined. V was pared by 9 bases and J by 6 bases, with 9 bases between. Germline-derived CDR1 and CDR2 are KGHDR and SFDVKD. This CDR3 has 11 residues. CDR3 nucleotide sequence: TGTGCCACCCGACTGGGGGATACGCAGTATTTT. As protein: CATRLGDTQYF.

The J gene is TRBJ2-7, the V gene TRBV27, with 7 positions matching TRBD1. Germline loops: CDR1 MNHEY, CDR2 SMNVEV (reference sequence). The V segment lost 6 bases and the J segment 4 bases; nucleotides outside the gene matches: 6. This CDR3 contains 13 residues. This chain's CDR3 is CASRQTGKYEQYF. The CDR3 DNA follows: TGTGCCAGCAGACAGACAGGGAAGTACGAGCAGTACTTC.

This chain links TRBV5-4 with TRBJ1-6; D perhaps matches TRBD1 (5 bases). This CDR3 is 17 amino acids long. Germline CDR1 and CDR2: SGHNT and YYREEE (reference sequence). Between the trimmed V and J ends, which lost 0 bases and 7 bases, there was a span of 17 bases. The CDR3 reads CASSLEPGRGRNSPLHF. CDR3 nucleotides: TGTGCCAGCAGCTTGGAGCCAGGGAGGGGAAGGAATTCACCCCTCCACTTT.

The chain carries TRBV28 and TRBJ1-1; 8 bases agree with TRBD1. The CDR3 spans 14 residues. After removal of 6 bases from V and 3 bases from J, the junction contained 6 bases not matched to a gene. Germline assignment: CDR1 MDHEN and CDR2 SYDVKM. The CDR3 DNA is TGTGCCAGCAGAAGGACAGGGAGAGACACTGAAGCTTTCTTT. It translates to CASRRTGRDTEAFF.